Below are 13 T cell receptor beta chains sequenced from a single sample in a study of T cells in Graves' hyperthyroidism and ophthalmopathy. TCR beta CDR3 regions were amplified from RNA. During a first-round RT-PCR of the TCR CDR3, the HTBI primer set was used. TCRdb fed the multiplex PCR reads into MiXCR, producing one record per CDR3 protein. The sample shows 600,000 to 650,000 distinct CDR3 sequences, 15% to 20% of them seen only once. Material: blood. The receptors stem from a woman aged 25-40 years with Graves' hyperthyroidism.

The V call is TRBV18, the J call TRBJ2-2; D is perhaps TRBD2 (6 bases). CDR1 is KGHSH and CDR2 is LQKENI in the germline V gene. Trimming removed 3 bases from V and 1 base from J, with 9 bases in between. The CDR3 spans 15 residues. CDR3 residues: CASSPLRENTGELFF. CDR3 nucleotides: TGTGCCAGCTCACCTTTGCGGGAGAACACCGGGGAGCTGTTTTTT. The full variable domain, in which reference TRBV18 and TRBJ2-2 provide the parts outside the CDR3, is NAGVMQNPRHLVRRRGQEARLRCSPMKGHSHVYWYRQLPEEGLKFMVYLQKENIIDESGMPKERFSAEFPKEGPSILRIQQVVRGDSAAYFCASSPLRENTGELFFGEGSRLTVL.

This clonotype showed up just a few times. The CDR3: CASSLMDGSYEQYF. The CDR3 coding sequence is TGTGCCAGCTCACTCATGGACGGATCCTACGAGCAGTACTTC. J is TRBJ2-7 and V is TRBV18; D ambiguous. The CDR3 sequence is 14 residues long. Germline V CDR1 and CDR2: KGHSH, LQKENI. Trimming stripped 4 bases from V and 1 base from J, with 11 bases between. Full variable domain (missing parts from reference TRBV18 and TRBJ2-7): NAGVMQNPRHLVRRRGQEARLRCSPMKGHSHVYWYRQLPEEGLKFMVYLQKENIIDESGMPKERFSAEFPKEGPSILRIQQVVRGDSAAYFCASSLMDGSYEQYFGPGTRLTVT.

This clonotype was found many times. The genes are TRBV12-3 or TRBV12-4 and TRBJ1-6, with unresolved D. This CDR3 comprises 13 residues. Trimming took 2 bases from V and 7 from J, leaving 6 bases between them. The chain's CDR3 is CASSLYENSPLHF. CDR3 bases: TGTGCCAGCAGTTTATACGAGAATTCACCCCTCCACTTT.

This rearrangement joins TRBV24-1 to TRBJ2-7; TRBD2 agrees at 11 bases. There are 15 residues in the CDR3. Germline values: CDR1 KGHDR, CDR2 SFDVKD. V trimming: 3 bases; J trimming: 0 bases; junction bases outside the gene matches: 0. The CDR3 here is CATSDLAGGSYEQYF. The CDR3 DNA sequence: TGTGCCACCAGTGATCTAGCGGGAGGCTCCTACGAGCAGTACTTC.

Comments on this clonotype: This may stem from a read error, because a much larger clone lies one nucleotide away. CDR3 region: CASSERGGPRPYGQYF. For the CDR3, the DNA is TGTGCCAGCAGTGAAAGGGGCGGTCCCCGCCCCTACGGGCAGTACTTC. The J gene is TRBJ2-7, the V gene TRBV6-1; weak D call: TRBD1 (5 bases). The CDR3 is 16 residues long. The germline gives CDR1 MNHNS, CDR2 SASEGT.

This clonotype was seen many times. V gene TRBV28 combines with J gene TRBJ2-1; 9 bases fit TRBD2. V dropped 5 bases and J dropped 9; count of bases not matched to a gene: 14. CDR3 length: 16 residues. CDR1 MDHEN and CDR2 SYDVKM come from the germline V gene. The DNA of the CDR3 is TGTGCCAGCAGTCACGCCGGGACTAGCAGTATTGTTGAGCAGTTCTTC. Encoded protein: CASSHAGTSSIVEQFF.

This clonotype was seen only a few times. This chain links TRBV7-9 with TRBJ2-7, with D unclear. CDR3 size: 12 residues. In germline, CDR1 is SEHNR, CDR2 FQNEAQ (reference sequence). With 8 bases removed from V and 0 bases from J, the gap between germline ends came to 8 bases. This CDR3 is CASARSSYEQYF. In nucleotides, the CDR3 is TGTGCCAGCGCCCGCAGCTCCTACGAGCAGTACTTC. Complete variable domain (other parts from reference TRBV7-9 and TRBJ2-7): DTGVSQNPRHKITKRGQNVTFRCDPISEHNRLYWYRQTLGQGPEFLTYFQNEAQLEKSRLLSDRFSAERPKGSFSTLEIQRTEQGDSAMYLCASARSSYEQYFGPGTRLTVT.

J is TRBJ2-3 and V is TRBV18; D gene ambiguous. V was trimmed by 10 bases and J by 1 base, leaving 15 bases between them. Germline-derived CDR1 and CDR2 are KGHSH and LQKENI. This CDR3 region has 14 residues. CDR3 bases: TGTGCCAACTCTCCACCGTCCCGCACAGATACGCAGTATTTT. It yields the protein CANSPPSRTDTQYF.

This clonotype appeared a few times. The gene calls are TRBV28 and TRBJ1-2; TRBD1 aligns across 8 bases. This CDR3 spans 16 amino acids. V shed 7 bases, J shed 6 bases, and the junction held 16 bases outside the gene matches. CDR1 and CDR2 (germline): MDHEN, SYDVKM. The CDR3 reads CASNTRPPDRENGYTF. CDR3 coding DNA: TGTGCCAGCAACACGCGGCCCCCGGACAGGGAAAATGGCTACACCTTC.

CDR3 region: CASIFGGTEAFF. CDR3 DNA sequence: TGTGCCAGCATATTTGGGGGTACTGAAGCTTTCTTT. The rearrangement links TRBV2 to TRBJ1-1, with a possible D match to TRBD1 (5 bases). The V end lost 7 bases, the J end lost 5 bases, and 11 bases lay between the germline ends. The length of the CDR3 is 12 residues. In germline, CDR1 is SNHLY, CDR2 FYNNEI.

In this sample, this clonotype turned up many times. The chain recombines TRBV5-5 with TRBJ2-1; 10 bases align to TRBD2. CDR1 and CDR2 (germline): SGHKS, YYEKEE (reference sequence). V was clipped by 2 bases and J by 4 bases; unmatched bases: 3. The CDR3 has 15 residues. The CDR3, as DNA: TGTGCCAGCAGCTTATATAGCGGGAGGTACAATGAGCAGTTCTTC. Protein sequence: CASSLYSGRYNEQFF.

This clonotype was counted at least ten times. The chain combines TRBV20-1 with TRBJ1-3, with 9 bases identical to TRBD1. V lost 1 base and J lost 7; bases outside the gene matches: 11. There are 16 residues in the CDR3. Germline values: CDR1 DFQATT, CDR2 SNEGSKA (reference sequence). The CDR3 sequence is CSARVNRGRTINTIYF. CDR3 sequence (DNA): TGCAGTGCTAGAGTTAACAGGGGGCGCACAATTAACACCATATATTTT.

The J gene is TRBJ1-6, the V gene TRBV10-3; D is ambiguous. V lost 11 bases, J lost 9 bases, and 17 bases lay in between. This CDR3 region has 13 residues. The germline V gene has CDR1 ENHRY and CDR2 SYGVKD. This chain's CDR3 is CALSNSGGSPLHF. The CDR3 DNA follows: TGTGCCCTCTCAAATTCGGGAGGTTCACCCCTCCACTTT.